One sample yielded the 14 T cell receptor beta chains listed below, sequenced in a study of blood T cell repertoires in COVID-19. Sequencing was performed with immunoSEQ multiplex PCR; in TCRdb, only in-frame clones are kept and a portion is missing. The data hold 310,000 or so clones, with over 75% observed a single time. Sequencing used peripheral blood. These receptors were taken from a man aged 50 to 60 with active or convalescent COVID-19.

This chain joins TRBV18 and TRBJ2-2; D not resolved. The CDR3 extends over 12 amino acids. Germline-derived CDR1 and CDR2 are KGHSH and LQKENI. Trimming left V 3 bases short and J 7 bases short, with 6 bases between. CDR3 DNA sequence: TGTGCCAGCTCACCCCTCAGCGGGGAGCTGTTTTTT. Protein sequence: CASSPLSGELFF.

This clone has a single count. V is TRBV5-4 and J is TRBJ2-7, with D unresolved. Between the trimmed V and J ends, which lost 4 bases and 0 bases, there was a span of 14 bases. The CDR3 covers 15 residues. CDR1 is SGHNT and CDR2 is YYREEE in the germline V gene (reference sequence). The CDR3 DNA is TGTGCCAGCAGCCTCCTTCCGGCTAGCTCCTACGAGCAGTACTTC. As protein: CASSLLPASSYEQYF.

The genes are TRBV18 and TRBJ2-3; D perhaps matches TRBD1 (6 bases). The CDR3 is 12 residues long. Per germline, CDR1 KGHSH and CDR2 LQKENI. The V end was cut by 5 bases, the J end by 6 bases, with 9 bases between. The CDR3 nucleotides read TGTGCCAGCTCATCTACAGGGGATACGCAGTATTTT. Its protein product is CASSSTGDTQYF. Complete variable domain (other parts from reference TRBV18 and TRBJ2-3): NAGVMQNPRHLVRRRGQEARLRCSPMKGHSHVYWYRQLPEEGLKFMVYLQKENIIDESGMPKERFSAEFPKEGPSILRIQQVVRGDSAAYFCASSSTGDTQYFGPGTRLTVL.

J is TRBJ1-5 and V is TRBV6-7, with TRBD1 identical over 9 bases. TRBV6-7 is an open reading frame whose function is uncertain. V lost 10 bases, J lost 0 bases, and 10 bases stayed unmatched. The CDR3 is 16 residues long. The CDR3 DNA reads as TGTGCCAACCCGGGACAGGGAGGTGCTAGCAATCAGCCCCAGCATTTT. Protein sequence: CANPGQGGASNQPQHF.

The table lists this clone with a few counts. The chain uses TRBV14 and TRBJ2-5; possible D gene TRBD1, 6 bases. Germline CDR1 and CDR2: SGHDN and FVKESK. This CDR3 has 16 amino acids. Trimming removed 3 bases from V and 2 bases from J, with 16 bases in between. The CDR3 here is CASSHLSRDNQETQYF. In DNA form, the CDR3 reads TGTGCCAGCAGCCACCTGTCCCGGGACAATCAAGAGACCCAGTACTTC.

The V gene is TRBV19, the J gene TRBJ1-5; tentative D call: TRBD1 (5 bases). CDR1 LNHDA and CDR2 SQIVND come from the germline V gene (reference sequence). The CDR3 runs to 14 residues. Trimming cost V 4 bases and J 6 bases, with 13 bases left between them. CDR3 sequence (DNA): TGTGCCAGTAGTAACCCGGGGAGGGGTCAGCCCCAGCATTTT. It specifies CASSNPGRGQPQHF. Combining the CDR3 with reference TRBV19 and TRBJ1-5 gives the whole variable domain DGGITQSPKYLFRKEGQNVTLSCEQNLNHDAMYWYRQDPGQGLRLIYYSQIVNDFQKGDIAEGYSVSREKKESFPLTVTSAQKNPTAFYLCASSNPGRGQPQHFGDGTRLSIL.

The V call is TRBV9, the J call TRBJ2-1, with TRBD2 matching 7 bases. Trimming took 1 base from V and 10 from J; bases not matched to a gene: 5. The CDR3 consists of 13 residues. The germline gives CDR1 SGDLS, CDR2 YYNGEE. The CDR3 nucleotides read TGTGCCAGCAGCGTAACCGGGCGGGGGGAGCAGTTCTTC. Translating gives CASSVTGRGEQFF.

The CDR3 DNA sequence: TGTGCCAGCAGCTCAGACAGGGGTACTGGGGCCAACGTCCTGACTTTC. This gives the protein CASSSDRGTGANVLTF. The chain uses TRBV5-5 and TRBJ2-6; 8 bases map to TRBD1. Unmatched junction bases numbered 4, after V lost 3 bases and J lost 2 bases. From germline, CDR1 is SGHKS and CDR2 YYEKEE (reference sequence). The length of the CDR3 is 16 residues.

The V call is TRBV29-1, the J call TRBJ1-1; 7 nucleotides match TRBD1. Trimming cost V 8 bases and J 5 bases; bases outside gene matches: 11. The CDR3 loop spans 13 amino acids. Germline V gives CDR1 SQVTM, CDR2 ANQGSEA. The CDR3 protein is CSIRRQGETEAFF. The CDR3 nucleotides read TGCAGCATTAGACGACAGGGCGAGACTGAAGCTTTCTTT. The full variable domain, its missing parts supplied by reference TRBV29-1 and TRBJ1-1, is SAVISQKPSRDICQRGTSLTIQCQVDSQVTMMFWYRQQPGQSLTLIATANQGSEATYESGFVIDKFPISRPNLTFSTLTVSNMSPEDSSIYLCSIRRQGETEAFFGQGTRLTVV.

V usage is TRBV19 and J usage is TRBJ1-2; 9 bases align to TRBD1. There are 15 residues in the CDR3. Germline assignment: CDR1 LNHDA and CDR2 SQIVND (reference sequence). V shed 5 bases, J shed 2 bases, and the junction held 6 bases outside the gene matches. The CDR3 loop is CASSVQGQGNYGYTF. As DNA, the CDR3 is TGTGCCAGTAGTGTACAGGGACAGGGCAACTATGGCTACACCTTC.

The chain has TRBV24-1 and TRBJ2-3; 8 bases agree with TRBD2. Germline V gene data show CDR1 as KGHDR and CDR2 as SFDVKD. The J segment lost 9 bases and the V segment lost 0 bases, leaving 4 bases of the junction unmatched. This CDR3 spans 14 amino acids. The CDR3, as DNA: TGTGCCACCAGTGATTTGCGGGGGGGCCAAACGCAGTATTTT. Amino acid sequence: CATSDLRGGQTQYF.

The chain couples TRBV28 to TRBJ1-5; no definite D call. The V gene lost 3 bases and the J gene lost 9 bases, with 15 bases spanning the gap. CDR1 and CDR2 from the germline V gene are MDHEN and SYDVKM. CDR3 length: 14 amino acids. CDR3 sequence (DNA): TGTGCCAGCAGTTTGAGGCAGTTCGATCGGCCCCAGCATTTT. Translated, it gives CASSLRQFDRPQHF.

The rearrangement uses TRBV4-2 and TRBJ1-1; D possibly corresponds to TRBD1 (5 bases). Germline CDR1 is LGHNA and CDR2 is YNFKEQ. Trimming removed 1 base at V and 3 bases at J, with 15 bases between. CDR3 length: 16 amino acids. DNA of the CDR3: TGTGCCAGCAGCCAAGTGACGTCGGGGGAGGACACTGAAGCTTTCTTT. Translating gives CASSQVTSGEDTEAFF.

This clone has a single count. The gene calls are TRBV10-1 and TRBJ2-1, with 8 bases aligning to TRBD2. V dropped 2 bases and J dropped 12; count of bases not matched to a gene: 3. There are 12 residues in the CDR3. Germline CDR1 and CDR2: WNHNN and SYGVQD (reference sequence). DNA of the CDR3: TGCGCCAGCAGTGAGACTAGCGGCCGGCAGTTCTTC. Translating it yields CASSETSGRQFF.